The 31 T cell receptor beta chains below were found in one sample sequenced in a study of T cell responses to AZD1222 COVID-19 vaccine. The table came from immunoSEQ multiplex PCR; TCRdb's copy has only in-frame clones and leaves some out. This table holds 110,000 or so clones, roughly nine tenths found once. The sequences come from peripheral blood, collected on day 0 of AZD1222 vaccination. These receptors all come from an adult in good health.

V and J are TRBV13 and TRBJ1-1; the match to TRBD1 covers 11 bases. Per the germline V gene, CDR1 is PRHDT and CDR2 is FYEKMQ (reference sequence). The CDR3 runs 14 residues. Trimming removed 4 bases from V and 4 bases from J; junction bases left unmatched: 2. The CDR3 DNA is TGTGCCAGCAGCTCCGGGACAGGGGGCACTGAAGCTTTCTTT. It encodes CASSSGTGGTEAFF. Full variable domain (outside the CDR3, taken from reference TRBV13 and TRBJ1-1): AAGVIQSPRHLIKEKRETATLKCYPIPRHDTVYWYQQGPGQDPQFLISFYEKMQSDKGSIPDRFSAQQFSDYHSELNMSSLELGDSALYFCASSSGTGGTEAFFGQGTRLTVV.

The chain has TRBV30 and TRBJ1-2; no firm D call. The V end lost 8 bases, the J end lost 3 bases, and 13 bases lay between the germline ends. In germline, CDR1 is GTSNPN, CDR2 SVGIG (reference sequence). CDR3 length: 12 amino acids. The CDR3 region is CASSGQDYGYTF. The DNA for the CDR3 is TGTGCCAGTTCCGGGCAGGACTATGGCTACACCTTC.

The V gene is TRBV5-1, the J gene TRBJ2-7, with no clear D. Germline V gene sequence: CDR1 SGHRS, CDR2 YFSETQ. The germline V and J ends were trimmed by 0 bases and 4 bases, with 5 bases remaining between them. The CDR3 totals 12 residues. CDR3 sequence: CASSLDLYEQYF. DNA for the CDR3: TGCGCCAGCAGCTTGGACCTTTACGAGCAGTACTTC.

The rearrangement uses TRBV5-4 and TRBJ2-2; tentatively, D is TRBD1 (5 bases). Trimming cost V 0 bases and J 2 bases, with 11 bases left between them. This CDR3 is built from 16 residues. Germline lookup yields CDR1 SGHNT and CDR2 YYREEE (reference sequence). CDR3 sequence (DNA): TGTGCCAGCAGCTTGGGACAGACGAGAAACACCGGGGAGCTGTTTTTT. This codes for CASSLGQTRNTGELFF.

The J gene is TRBJ1-1, the V gene TRBV7-9; 11 nucleotides match TRBD1. In germline, CDR1 is SEHNR, CDR2 FQNEAQ (reference sequence). The V gene end was trimmed by 5 bases and the J gene end by 3 bases; junction bases not matched to a gene: 5. The CDR3 length is 15 residues. The chain's CDR3 is CASSPGTGGDTEAFF. In DNA form, the CDR3 reads TGTGCCAGCAGCCCGGGGACAGGGGGTGACACTGAAGCTTTCTTT.

The chain has TRBV10-3 and TRBJ1-2, with D unclear. CDR3 size: 13 residues. Germline lookup yields CDR1 ENHRY and CDR2 SYGVKD. V lost 1 base and J lost 4, with 7 bases in between. The CDR3 region is CAISEFEIYGYTF. Here the CDR3 DNA reads TGTGCCATCAGTGAGTTCGAAATCTATGGCTACACCTTC.

This rearrangement joins TRBV6-5 to TRBJ1-2; possible D gene TRBD1, 5 bases. V was shortened by 0 bases and J by 3 bases, with 8 bases between the two germline ends. CDR1 is MNHEY and CDR2 is SVGAGI in the germline V gene. The CDR3 loop spans 14 amino acids. Written as DNA, the CDR3 is TGTGCCAGCAGTTACTCAGGGGACGACTATGGCTACACCTTC. Translation gives CASSYSGDDYGYTF.

The genes are TRBV30 and TRBJ2-7; 10 nucleotides match TRBD2. This CDR3 region has 13 residues. Trimming at V came to 0 bases and at J to 6 bases, leaving 2 bases not matched to a gene. The germline CDR1 and CDR2 sequences are GTSNPN and SVGIG (reference sequence). CDR3 sequence (DNA): TGTGCCTGGAGTGTAACTAGCGGGACCGAGCAGTACTTC. Translated, it gives CAWSVTSGTEQYF. Filled out from reference TRBV30 and TRBJ2-7, the complete variable domain reads SQTIHQWPATLVQPVGSPLSLECTVEGTSNPNLYWYRQAAGRGLQLLFYSVGIGQISSEVPQNLSASRPQDRQFILSSKKLLLSDSGFYLCAWSVTSGTEQYFGPGTRLTVT.

The chain has TRBV5-1 and TRBJ1-5; a possible D gene is TRBD1 (6 bases). The CDR3 spans 14 residues. Germline lookup yields CDR1 SGHRS and CDR2 YFSETQ. V dropped 4 bases and J dropped 4 bases, with 12 bases sitting between them. The CDR3 loop reads CASSPGTQNQPQHF. The CDR3 nucleotides are TGCGCCAGCAGCCCCGGGACACAAAATCAGCCCCAGCATTTT. Full variable domain (remainder filled in from reference TRBV5-1 and TRBJ1-5): KAGVTQTPRYLIKTRGQQVTLSCSPISGHRSVSWYQQTPGQGLQFLFEYFSETQRNKGNFPGRFSGRQFSNSRSEMNVSTLELGDSALYLCASSPGTQNQPQHFGDGTRLSIL.

This sequence joins TRBV4-3 and TRBJ2-3, with D perhaps TRBD2 (6 bases). Trimming took off 0 bases at V and 2 bases at J, with 15 bases between the two ends. The CDR3 loop spans 17 amino acids. The V gene's germline CDR1 is LGHNA and CDR2 YSLEER. The CDR3 bases are TGCGCCAGCAGCCAAGATCGTGGGCGGGGACTCACAGATACGCAGTATTTT. This codes for CASSQDRGRGLTDTQYF.

About this clone: The same CDR3 is also encoded by other DNA sequences in this sample. The chain uses TRBV5-1 and TRBJ1-1; the D gene is possibly TRBD1 (5 bases). The CDR3 spans 13 residues. Between the trimmed V and J ends, which lost 0 bases and 3 bases, there was a span of 6 bases. CDR1 and CDR2 (germline): SGHRS, YFSETQ. The CDR3 spells CASSLAGDTEAFF. CDR3 nucleotide sequence: TGCGCCAGCAGCTTGGCGGGGGACACTGAAGCTTTCTTT.

This clone was counted once. J is TRBJ1-1 and V is TRBV5-6; 7 nucleotides agree with TRBD1. V shed 3 bases and J 5 bases; nucleotides not matched to a gene: 7. CDR1 and CDR2 (germline): SGHDT, YYEEEE. The CDR3 has 14 amino acids. The CDR3 loop reads CASSSLRQGTEAFF. CDR3 nucleotide sequence: TGTGCCAGCAGCTCCTTAAGACAGGGTACTGAAGCTTTCTTT.

V is TRBV5-6 and J is TRBJ1-4; D might be TRBD1 (6 bases). The germline gives CDR1 SGHDT, CDR2 YYEEEE. V gave up 3 bases and J gave up 7 bases, with 10 bases separating them. The CDR3 is 13 amino acids. The CDR3 here is CASSSGGREKLFF. The CDR3 DNA follows: TGTGCCAGCAGCTCGGGGGGGCGTGAAAAACTGTTTTTT.

This clone was counted a single time. This chain joins TRBV6-5 and TRBJ1-3; TRBD1 agrees at 11 bases. V lost 6 bases and J lost 2; bases outside the gene matches: 0. This CDR3 spans 14 amino acids. Germline CDR1 MNHEY, CDR2 SVGAGI. In DNA, the CDR3 is TGTGCCAGCAGGGGACAGGGGGCTGGAAACACCATATATTTT. As protein: CASRGQGAGNTIYF.

The chain is built from TRBV10-1 and TRBJ2-6; weak D call: TRBD2 (6 bases). V gave up 8 bases and J gave up 1 base, with 12 bases separating them. CDR1 and CDR2 from the germline V gene are WNHNN and SYGVQD (reference sequence). The CDR3 is made up of 15 amino acids. The CDR3 here is CASPPRGSGANVLTF. The CDR3 DNA reads as TGCGCCAGCCCGCCCCGGGGGTCTGGGGCCAACGTCCTGACTTTC.

J is TRBJ1-4 and V is TRBV5-8, with D unclear. CDR3 length: 13 residues. Trimming shortened V by 2 bases and J by 10 bases, and 12 bases separated the two germline ends. In germline, CDR1 is SGHTS, CDR2 YDEGEE. The CDR3 nucleotides read TGTGCCAGCAGCTTAAACAGTGCGGGAAAACTGTTTTTT. Protein: CASSLNSAGKLFF.

The V call is TRBV6-2 or TRBV6-3, the J call TRBJ1-1; the match to TRBD1 covers 8 bases. The germline V gene encodes CDR1 MNHEY and CDR2 SVGEGT. Losses at the gene ends were 5 bases for V and 8 bases for J; bases not matched to a gene: 7. The CDR3 runs to 13 residues. The CDR3 DNA reads TGTGCCAGCAGTCCGGACAGGGACTCCGAAGCTTTCTTT. Translation gives CASSPDRDSEAFF.

V is TRBV14 and J is TRBJ2-3; D is undetermined. The ends were cut back, 2 bases at V and 1 base at J, with 7 bases in the middle. The CDR3 length is 14 residues. Germline loops: CDR1 SGHDN, CDR2 FVKESK. The CDR3 region is CASSQNRGTDTQYF. The CDR3, as DNA: TGTGCCAGCAGCCAAAATAGGGGCACAGATACGCAGTATTTT.

The rearrangement uses TRBV5-1 and TRBJ1-3; D perhaps matches TRBD1 (5 bases). Looked up from germline, CDR1 is SGHRS and CDR2 is YFSETQ. This CDR3 has 17 amino acids. V was pared by 0 bases and J by 0 bases, with 13 bases between. The CDR3 DNA is TGCGCCAGCAGCTTGGCCGGGACGCCCAACTCTGGAAACACCATATATTTT. The encoded protein is CASSLAGTPNSGNTIYF.

The table lists this clone with a count of one. The CDR3 protein is CASSAFLTSTGELFF. The CDR3 DNA reads as TGTGCCAGCAGTGCCTTTTTGACGAGCACCGGGGAGCTGTTTTTT. The chain carries TRBV2 and TRBJ2-2, with D hard to call. The CDR3 totals 15 residues. CDR1 and CDR2 from the germline V gene are SNHLY and FYNNEI. V dropped 4 bases and J dropped 4 bases, with 13 bases sitting between them.

The V gene is TRBV2, the J gene TRBJ1-2; 9 bases map to TRBD1. J lost 8 bases, V lost 6 bases, and 4 bases had no gene match. CDR1 is SNHLY and CDR2 is FYNNEI in the germline V gene. The CDR3 spans 12 residues. The CDR3 is CASSTGGEGYTF. DNA for the CDR3: TGTGCCAGCAGCACAGGGGGCGAGGGCTACACCTTC.

The V gene is TRBV10-3, the J gene TRBJ1-4; D call uncertain. V lost 0 bases, J lost 5 bases, and 7 bases lay in between. CDR3 size: 14 residues. Germline V gene sequence: CDR1 ENHRY, CDR2 SYGVKD. DNA of the CDR3: TGTGCCATCAGTGAGTCCTTGGAGAATGAAAAACTGTTTTTT. It yields the protein CAISESLENEKLFF.

The CDR3 spells CASSFWPGESYGYTF. DNA for the CDR3: TGCGCCAGCAGCTTTTGGCCAGGGGAATCCTATGGCTACACCTTC. The chain couples TRBV5-1 to TRBJ1-2; weak D call: TRBD1 (6 bases). The CDR3 is made up of 15 amino acids. Germline V lookup: CDR1 SGHRS, CDR2 YFSETQ. The V and J ends lost 2 bases and 4 bases respectively, with 15 bases between them.

V gene TRBV5-1 combines with J gene TRBJ1-6; the D is unclear. The V end lost 0 bases, the J end lost 10 bases, and 11 bases lay between the germline ends. CDR1 is SGHRS and CDR2 is YFSETQ in the germline V gene. The CDR3 contains 14 residues. This CDR3 is CASSLDGSRSPLHF. The CDR3 coding sequence is TGCGCCAGCAGCTTGGACGGCTCCCGATCACCCCTCCACTTT.

This sequence joins TRBV11-2 and TRBJ2-7; D uncertain. In germline, CDR1 is SGHAT, CDR2 FQNNGV. V lost 4 bases, J lost 4 bases, and 5 bases lay in between. The CDR3 runs to 11 residues. The CDR3 protein is CASSSPYEQYF. DNA for the CDR3: TGTGCCAGCAGCTCCCCTTACGAGCAGTACTTC.

The genes are TRBV1 and TRBJ1-1; the table's D gene call, TRBD1, was not cross checked with the DNA. TRBV1 is flagged as a pseudogene. This CDR3 has 18 residues. As DNA, the CDR3 is TGCACCAGCAGCCGCCTGGGAGGACAGGGTGAATTGGACACTGAAGCTTTCTTT. It yields the protein CTSSRLGGQGELDTEAFF.

This chain uses TRBV30 with TRBJ1-4; 12 nucleotides agree with TRBD1. J lost 4 bases, V lost 5 bases, and 5 bases had no gene match. This CDR3 is 15 amino acids long. Germline CDR1 GTSNPN, CDR2 SVGIG (reference sequence). The CDR3 region has the DNA TGTGCCTGGGGGACAGGGGGCGGAAATAATGAAAAACTGTTTTTT. Translating gives CAWGTGGGNNEKLFF.

The J gene is TRBJ1-4, the V gene TRBV3-1 (or the pseudogene TRBV3-2); D might be TRBD1 (6 bases). With 2 bases removed from V and 8 bases from J, the gap between germline ends came to 12 bases. Germline V gene sequence: CDR1 LGHDT, CDR2 YNNKEL (reference sequence). This CDR3 is built from 14 residues. CDR3: CASSQIRGFEKLFF. CDR3 nucleotide sequence: TGTGCCAGCAGCCAAATCAGGGGTTTCGAAAAACTGTTTTTT.

The J gene is TRBJ1-2, the V gene TRBV19, with D tentatively TRBD1 (6 bases). This CDR3 spans 13 amino acids. CDR1 is LNHDA and CDR2 is SQIVND in the germline V gene (reference sequence). V shed 2 bases and J shed 6 bases, with 10 bases lying between them. CDR3 sequence (DNA): TGTGCCAGTAGTATATCAGGGGAAAATGGCTACACCTTC. This encodes CASSISGENGYTF.

This rearrangement joins TRBV18 to TRBJ1-1, with TRBD1 matching over 9 bases. Germline values: CDR1 KGHSH, CDR2 LQKENI. The CDR3 length is 14 residues. J was trimmed by 5 bases and V by 3 bases; bases with no gene match: 4. The CDR3 DNA sequence: TGTGCCAGCTCACCGACAGGGGGTGGAACTGAAGCTTTCTTT. It specifies CASSPTGGGTEAFF.

This chain links TRBV19 with TRBJ1-2; the D gene is possibly TRBD1 (6 bases). V lost 4 bases, J lost 10 bases, and 13 bases lay in between. Germline V lookup: CDR1 LNHDA, CDR2 SQIVND (reference sequence). This CDR3 has 12 amino acids. DNA for the CDR3: TGTGCCAGTAGTACCCCGGACAGACCCTACACCTTC. It encodes CASSTPDRPYTF.